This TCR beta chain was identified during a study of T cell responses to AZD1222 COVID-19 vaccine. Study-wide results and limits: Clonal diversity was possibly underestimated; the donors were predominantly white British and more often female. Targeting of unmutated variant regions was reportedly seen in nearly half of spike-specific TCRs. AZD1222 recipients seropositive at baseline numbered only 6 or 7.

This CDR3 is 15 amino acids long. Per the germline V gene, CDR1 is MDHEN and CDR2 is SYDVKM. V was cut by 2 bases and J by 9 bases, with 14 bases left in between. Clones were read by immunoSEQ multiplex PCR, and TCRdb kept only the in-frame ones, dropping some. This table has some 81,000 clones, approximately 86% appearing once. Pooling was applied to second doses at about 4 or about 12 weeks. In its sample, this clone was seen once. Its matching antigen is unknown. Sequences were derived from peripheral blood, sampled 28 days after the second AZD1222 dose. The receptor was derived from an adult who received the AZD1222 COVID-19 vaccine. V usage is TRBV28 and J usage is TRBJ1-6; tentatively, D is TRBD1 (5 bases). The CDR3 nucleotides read TGTGCCAGCAGTTTACCCCAAGGGGTGAGTTCACCCCTCCACTTT. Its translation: CASSLPQGVSSPLHF. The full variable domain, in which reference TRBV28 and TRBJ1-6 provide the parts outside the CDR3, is DVKVTQSSRYLVKRTGEKVFLECVQDMDHENMFWYRQDPGLGLRLIYFSYDVKMKEKGDIPEGYSVSREKKERFSLILESASTNQTSMYLCASSLPQGVSSPLHFGNGTRLTVT.